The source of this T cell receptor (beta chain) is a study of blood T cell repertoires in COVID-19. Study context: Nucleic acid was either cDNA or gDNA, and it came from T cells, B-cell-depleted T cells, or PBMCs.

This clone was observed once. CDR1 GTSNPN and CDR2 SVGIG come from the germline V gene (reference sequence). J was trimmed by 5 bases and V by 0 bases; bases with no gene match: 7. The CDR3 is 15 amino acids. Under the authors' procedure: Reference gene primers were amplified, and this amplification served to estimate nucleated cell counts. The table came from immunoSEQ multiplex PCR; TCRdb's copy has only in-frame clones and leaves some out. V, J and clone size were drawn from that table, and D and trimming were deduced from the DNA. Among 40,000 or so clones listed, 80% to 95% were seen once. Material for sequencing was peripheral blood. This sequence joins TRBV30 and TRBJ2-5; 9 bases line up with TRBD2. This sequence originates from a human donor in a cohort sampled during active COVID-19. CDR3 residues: CAWSVMRGGWETQYF. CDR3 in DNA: TGTGCCTGGAGTGTAATGCGGGGGGGCTGGGAGACCCAGTACTTC.